In this sample, the clone carrying this T cell receptor beta chain turned up many times. The antigen remains unidentified. TCRdb itself ran the RACE reads through MiXCR, one entry per CDR3 protein. The data contain tens of thousands of distinct CDR3 sequences, around 8.7% of them singletons. Per the germline V gene, CDR1 is SQVTM and CDR2 is ANQGSEA. The CDR3 spans 14 residues. V was shortened by 2 bases and J by 0 bases, with 7 bases between the two germline ends. This entry belongs to a study of human T cells and chemical hapten exposure. Regarding the study as a whole: DPC sensitization produced no change in TCRs with frequency above 1 in 1000.

The time point is: healthy volunteer bleed at 6 weeks. The authors extracted total RNA from unfractionated whole blood. Material for sequencing was whole blood. The receptor was isolated from a male donor in good health. Some clones in this sample may be carry-over from other donors' samples. The V gene is TRBV29-1, the J gene TRBJ2-2; D uncertain. DNA for the CDR3: TGCAGCGTTGAACGACACCCGAACACCGGGGAGCTGTTTTTT. Translated, it gives CSVERHPNTGELFF.